This TCR beta chain appears in the sequencing data of a study of T cell responses to AZD1222 COVID-19 vaccine. The study, taken as a whole, reports: A rise in Spike-specific TCR breadth and depth followed two AZD1222 doses. Repertoire collection took place solely once the T cell response had peaked. The donor cohort was predominantly white British with a female majority, and clonal diversity may have been underestimated.

Some second doses came at about 4 weeks and others at about 12 weeks; these were pooled. Note on this clone: As yet, its antigen is unknown.

Repertoires were generated with immunoSEQ multiplex PCR, while TCRdb's copy carries only in-frame clones and drops some. Seen here are about 70,000 clones, roughly 85% observed once, and the top ten hold about 6%. Per the germline V gene, CDR1 is SQVTM and CDR2 is ANQGSEA. CDR3 length: 11 amino acids. Trimming stripped 3 bases from V and 8 bases from J, with 8 bases between. The TCR originated in an adult who received the AZD1222 COVID-19 vaccine. The chain carries TRBV29-1 and TRBJ2-1; possibly TRBD2 for D (5 bases). Sequences were derived from peripheral blood, sampled 28 days after the second AZD1222 dose. CDR3 amino acids: CSVDWGDEQFF. The CDR3 region has the DNA TGCAGCGTTGACTGGGGAGATGAGCAGTTCTTC.